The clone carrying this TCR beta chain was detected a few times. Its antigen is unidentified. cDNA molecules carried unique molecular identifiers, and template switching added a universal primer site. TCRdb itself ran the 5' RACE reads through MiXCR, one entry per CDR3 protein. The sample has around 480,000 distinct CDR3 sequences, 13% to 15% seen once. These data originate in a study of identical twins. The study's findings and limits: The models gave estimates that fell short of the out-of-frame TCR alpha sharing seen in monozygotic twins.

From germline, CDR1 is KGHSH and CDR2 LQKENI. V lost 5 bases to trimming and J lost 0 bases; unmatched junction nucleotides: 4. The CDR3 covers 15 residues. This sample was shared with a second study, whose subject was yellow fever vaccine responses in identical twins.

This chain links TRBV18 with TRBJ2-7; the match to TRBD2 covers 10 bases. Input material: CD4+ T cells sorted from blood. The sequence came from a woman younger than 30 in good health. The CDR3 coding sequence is TGTGCCAGCTCAGACTCTAGCGGGAGCTCCTACGAGCAGTACTTC. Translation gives CASSDSSGSSYEQYF.